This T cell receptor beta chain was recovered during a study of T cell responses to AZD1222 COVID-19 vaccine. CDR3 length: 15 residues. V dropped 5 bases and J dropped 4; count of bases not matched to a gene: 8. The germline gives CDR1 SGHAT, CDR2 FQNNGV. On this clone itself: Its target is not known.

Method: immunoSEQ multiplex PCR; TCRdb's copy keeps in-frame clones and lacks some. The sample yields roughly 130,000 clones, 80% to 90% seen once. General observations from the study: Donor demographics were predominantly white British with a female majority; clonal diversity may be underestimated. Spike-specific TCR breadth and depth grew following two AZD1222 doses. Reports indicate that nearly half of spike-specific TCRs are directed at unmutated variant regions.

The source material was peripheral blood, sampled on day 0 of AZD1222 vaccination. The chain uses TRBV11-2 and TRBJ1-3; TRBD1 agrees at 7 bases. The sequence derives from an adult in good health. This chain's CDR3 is CASSPMTGIGNTIYF. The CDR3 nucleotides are TGTGCCAGCAGCCCCATGACAGGGATCGGAAACACCATATATTTT.